The 21 T cell receptor beta chains in this list originate from one sample, sequenced in a study of T cells in Graves' hyperthyroidism and ophthalmopathy. RNA transcripts gave rise to amplified TCR beta CDR3 regions. The HTBI primer set was used in a first-round RT-PCR of the TCR CDR3. A single record per CDR3 protein comes from TCRdb applying MiXCR to the multiplex PCR reads. The data hold 400,000 to 550,000 distinct CDR3 sequences, with roughly 25% observed a single time. Source material: blood. These receptors all stem from a woman in her twenties or thirties with Graves' ophthalmopathy.

This clonotype occurred many times. The chain couples TRBV6-5 to TRBJ1-2, with D unresolved. The V gene's germline CDR1 is MNHEY and CDR2 SVGAGI. This CDR3 has 15 residues. V shed 0 bases and J shed 0 bases, with 8 bases lying between them. The CDR3 region has the DNA TGTGCCAGCAGTTACTCTACACCAACTAACTATGGCTACACCTTC. This codes for CASSYSTPTNYGYTF.

About this clonotype itself: Relative to the germline gene, one junction end is altered; a read error may explain this. J is TRBJ2-4 and V is TRBV6-5; possibly TRBD1 or TRBD2 for D (5 bases each). The CDR3 contains 13 residues. Germline loops: CDR1 MNHEY, CDR2 SVGAGI. The CDR3 bases are TGTGCCAGCAGTTACGGGACCCAAAACATTAAGTACTTC. This sequence encodes CASSYGTQNIKYF.

This chain joins TRBV2 and TRBJ1-5, with TRBD1 identical over 8 bases. The germline V gene has CDR1 SNHLY and CDR2 FYNNEI. The CDR3 runs to 14 residues. J gave up 3 bases and V 4 bases, and 2 bases lay outside the gene matches. For the CDR3, the DNA is TGTGCCAGCAGTGGGACAGGGCCCAATCAGCCCCAGCATTTT. This codes for CASSGTGPNQPQHF.

In this sample, this clonotype turned up many times. It is likely a read error, because the conserved phenylalanine at the end of the CDR3 is missing. This chain connects TRBV6-5 to TRBJ1-3; TRBD1 is a possible D gene (5 bases). Deletions cut 4 bases from V and 1 base from J, with 14 bases between. CDR3 size: 16 residues. Germline assignment: CDR1 MNHEY and CDR2 SVGAGI. The CDR3 nucleotides are TGTGCCAGCAGTTCCCAGGGAGAAGAATCTGGAAACACCATATATTCT. Translated, it gives CASSSQGEESGNTIYS.

This clonotype was recorded many times. This chain uses TRBV25-1 with TRBJ1-1; TRBD1 matches at 8 bases. The germline gives CDR1 MGHDK, CDR2 SYGVNS. The CDR3 spans 15 residues. V shed 2 bases and J 5 bases; nucleotides not matched to a gene: 7. CDR3 in DNA: TGTGCCAGCAGTGAAGCAGGGGGCTTGGGAACTGAAGCTTTCTTT. It yields the protein CASSEAGGLGTEAFF.

The chain couples TRBV20-1 to TRBJ2-6; 9 positions agree with TRBD1. The CDR3 spans 15 residues. Looked up from germline, CDR1 is DFQATT and CDR2 is SNEGSKA (reference sequence). The V gene end was trimmed by 5 bases and the J gene end by 2 bases; junction bases not matched to a gene: 4. The CDR3 sequence: CSARDRETGANVLTF. The CDR3 DNA reads as TGCAGTGCTCGGGACAGGGAAACTGGGGCCAACGTCCTGACTTTC.

This clonotype was picked up many times. The chain uses TRBV6-1 and TRBJ1-1, with D unclear. The V end lost 9 bases, the J end lost 11 bases, and 16 bases lay between the germline ends. Germline assignment: CDR1 MNHNS and CDR2 SASEGT. The CDR3 runs to 11 residues. The CDR3 bases are TGTGCCAGTCTATCCTCCGGTGGCGCTTTCTTT. It is translated as CASLSSGGAFF.

This clonotype was seen only a few times. CDR3 in DNA: TGTGCCAGCAGTGCACAGGGGCGGGCTGAAGCTTTCTTT. Translated: CASSAQGRAEAFF. V is TRBV14 and J is TRBJ1-1; 7 bases map to TRBD1. The CDR3 spans 13 residues. The trim removed 6 bases at V and 6 bases at J, leaving 7 bases unmatched. Germline-derived CDR1 and CDR2 are SGHDN and FVKESK.

The rearrangement links TRBV20-1 to TRBJ1-2; weak D call: TRBD1 (5 bases). CDR1 and CDR2 (germline): DFQATT, SNEGSKA (reference sequence). The V end was cut by 0 bases, the J end by 3 bases, with 5 bases between. This CDR3 region has 12 residues. CDR3 loop: CSAREQDYGYTF. In DNA, the CDR3 is TGCAGTGCTAGAGAACAGGACTATGGCTACACCTTC.

V gene TRBV30 combines with J gene TRBJ2-7; D not certain. The V end lost 4 bases, the J end lost 5 bases, and 12 bases lay between the germline ends. Per the germline V gene, CDR1 is GTSNPN and CDR2 is SVGIG (reference sequence). The CDR3 runs 12 residues. For the CDR3, the DNA is TGTGCCTGGACCCACCCCCCCAACGAGCAGTACTTC. Translation gives CAWTHPPNEQYF. Full variable domain (remainder filled in from reference TRBV30 and TRBJ2-7): SQTIHQWPATLVQPVGSPLSLECTVEGTSNPNLYWYRQAAGRGLQLLFYSVGIGQISSEVPQNLSASRPQDRQFILSSKKLLLSDSGFYLCAWTHPPNEQYFGPGTRLTVT.

This clonotype was recorded many times. The chain uses TRBV2 and TRBJ2-1; the match to TRBD1 covers 7 bases. With 6 bases clipped from V and 6 bases from J, the junction kept 14 bases outside the gene matches. Germline values: CDR1 SNHLY, CDR2 FYNNEI. CDR3 length: 16 amino acids. DNA of the CDR3: TGTGCCAGCAGGAGAGGGCTGGCAGGGGGTCGCAATGAGCAGTTCTTC. Amino acids: CASRRGLAGGRNEQFF.

This clonotype was observed at least ten times. The chain is built from TRBV10-3 and TRBJ2-7; 7 positions match TRBD2. In germline, CDR1 is ENHRY, CDR2 SYGVKD. The CDR3 sequence is 13 residues long. Losses at the gene ends were 8 bases for V and 3 bases for J; bases not matched to a gene: 7. CDR3 nucleotide sequence: TGTGCCATCGGGGGGGACTGGAACTACGAGCAGTACTTC. Translation: CAIGGDWNYEQYF.

This clonotype was recorded at least ten times. CDR3 in amino acids: CASSLVPAPPQHF. The CDR3 DNA sequence: TGTGCCAGCAGCTTAGTCCCGGCCCCACCCCAGCATTTT. V and J are TRBV7-2 and TRBJ1-5; D is unresolved. This CDR3 contains 13 residues. Germline assignment: CDR1 SGHTA and CDR2 FQGNSA. Deletions cut 1 base from V and 10 bases from J, with 11 bases between.

V is TRBV12-5 and J is TRBJ1-1, with 9 bases identical to TRBD1. The CDR3 is 22 residues long. Trimming cost V 2 bases and J 1 base; bases outside gene matches: 23. Germline CDR1 and CDR2: LGHNT and FRNRAP. The CDR3 spells CASGLIPKPGQGYRGGNTEAFF. The CDR3, as DNA: TGTGCTAGTGGTTTGATACCAAAACCGGGACAGGGATACCGCGGAGGGAACACTGAAGCTTTCTTT.

This clonotype appeared many times. The chain is built from TRBV5-6 and TRBJ1-3; no definite D call. The ends were cut back, 0 bases at V and 7 bases at J, with 11 bases in the middle. Germline V gene data show CDR1 as SGHDT and CDR2 as YYEEEE. This CDR3 is 14 amino acids long. In DNA, the CDR3 is TGTGCCAGCAGCTTGGTTACAGTCGGTAACACCATATATTTT. Protein product: CASSLVTVGNTIYF.

The chain employs TRBV19 and TRBJ2-5; D possibly uses TRBD1 or TRBD2 (6 bases each). Germline CDR1 and CDR2: LNHDA and SQIVND (reference sequence). Trimming stripped 7 bases from V and 2 bases from J, with 14 bases between. There are 14 residues in the CDR3. DNA for the CDR3: TGTGCCAGTACCCCTCCGGGGGCTCAAGAGACCCAGTACTTC. Translation gives CASTPPGAQETQYF.

In its sample, this clonotype was seen many times. This rearrangement joins TRBV2 to TRBJ2-4; TRBD1 aligns across 8 bases. CDR1 and CDR2 from the germline V gene are SNHLY and FYNNEI. The ends lost 3 bases at V and 6 bases at J; junction bases unmatched: 4. The CDR3 loop spans 14 amino acids. The CDR3: CASSDSGTGNIQYF. Here the CDR3 DNA reads TGTGCCAGCAGTGACTCCGGGACAGGAAACATTCAGTACTTC.

This clonotype was counted at least ten times. V gene TRBV5-6 combines with J gene TRBJ2-1, with 10 bases fitting TRBD2. The CDR3 extends over 15 amino acids. Per germline, CDR1 SGHDT and CDR2 YYEEEE. V lost 3 bases and J lost 3; bases outside the gene matches: 3. In DNA form, the CDR3 reads TGTGCCAGCAGCTGGCCTAGCGGGGGCTACAATGAGCAGTTCTTC. Its translation is CASSWPSGGYNEQFF.

This clonotype has a handful of counts. This rearrangement joins TRBV11-2 to TRBJ1-1, with D maybe TRBD1 (5 bases). V lost 3 bases, J lost 0 bases, and 11 bases lay in between. Germline V gene data show CDR1 as SGHAT and CDR2 as FQNNGV. This CDR3 region has 15 residues. CDR3 sequence reads: CASSFEGSLNTEAFF. In nucleotides, the CDR3 is TGTGCCAGCAGCTTCGAGGGGTCCTTGAACACTGAAGCTTTCTTT. The full variable domain, in which reference TRBV11-2 and TRBJ1-1 provide the parts outside the CDR3, is EAGVAQSPRYKIIEKRQSVAFWCNPISGHATLYWYQQILGQGPKLLIQFQNNGVVDDSQLPKDRFSAERLKGVDSTLKIQPAKLEDSAVYLCASSFEGSLNTEAFFGQGTRLTVV.

At least ten counts were recorded for this clonotype. The chain uses TRBV6-1 and TRBJ1-5; 7 bases line up with TRBD1. From germline, CDR1 is MNHNS and CDR2 SASEGT. Losses at the gene ends were 7 bases for V and 5 bases for J; bases not matched to a gene: 8. CDR3 length: 14 amino acids. The CDR3 reads CASNLDRSDQPQHF. DNA for the CDR3: TGTGCCAGCAACCTGGACAGGTCTGATCAGCCCCAGCATTTT.

There are many counts of this clonotype. The chain has TRBV20-1 and TRBJ1-2; D ambiguous. The CDR3 contains 13 residues. Germline V gene sequence: CDR1 DFQATT, CDR2 SNEGSKA (reference sequence). V lost 1 base, J lost 2 bases, and 8 bases lay in between. CDR3 nucleotide sequence: TGCAGTGCTAGAGCTGGCCAGAACTATGGCTACACCTTC. Amino acid sequence: CSARAGQNYGYTF.